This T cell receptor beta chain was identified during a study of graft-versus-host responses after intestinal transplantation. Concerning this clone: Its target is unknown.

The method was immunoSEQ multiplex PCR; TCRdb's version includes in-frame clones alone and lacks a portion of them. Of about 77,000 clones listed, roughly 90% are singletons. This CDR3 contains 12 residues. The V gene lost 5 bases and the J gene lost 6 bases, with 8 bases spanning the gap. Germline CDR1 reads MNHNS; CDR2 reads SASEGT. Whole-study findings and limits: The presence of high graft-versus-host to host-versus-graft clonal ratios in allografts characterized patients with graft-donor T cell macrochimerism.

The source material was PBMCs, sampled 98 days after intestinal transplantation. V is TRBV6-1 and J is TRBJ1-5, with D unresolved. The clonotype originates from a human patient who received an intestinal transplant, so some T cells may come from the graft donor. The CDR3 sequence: CASSTTSQPQHF. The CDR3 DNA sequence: TGTGCCAGCAGTACCACTTCTCAGCCCCAGCATTTT.